Sequencing of this T cell receptor (beta chain) was carried out in a study of human T cells and chemical hapten exposure (dated by TCRdb to the early 2020s). In terms of the full investigation: For sensitization, 2% DPC in acetone was applied to an approximately 2 cm by approximately 2 cm area of upper inner arm skin. Patients additionally received weekly therapeutic DPC doses to the scalp throughout the approximately 24-week study period. In alopecia patients, the study followed how the peripheral blood TCR repertoire changed in vivo over primary and secondary sensitization to diphenylcyclopropenone (DPC), a hapten. Patch testing on the upper back used Finn chambers containing 0.01% DPC, with scoring done after 6 days according to International Contact Dermatitis Research Group standards. Blood for TCR sequencing was provided by twenty-nine alopecia patients at one to four time points (pre-sensitization, 2, 6 and 24 weeks). Blood samples were taken from patients before sensitization (week 0) and at 2, 6 and about 24 weeks after DPC sensitization. Libraries were pooled for sequencing, and per-sample TCR yields varied mainly because of small differences in library volumes within the pool. Alopecia areata with under or over 50% scalp involvement, alopecia totalis and alopecia universalis were represented in the patient cohort, which was mostly female. Overall results and qualifications from the work: Expanded TCRs formed significantly more large CDR3 similarity clusters than pre-sensitization or healthy control sets, consistent with antigen-driven responses. DPC sensitization did not change how many TCRs were above 1 in 1000 frequency, and no evidence was found of alterations in global repertoire structure. A positive correlation was found between the number of PT1 expanded TCRs and patch test score, with significance reached at thresholds 8, 16 and 32 but not 4. After repeated subsampling, the strength of the expansion versus patch-test correlation and the threshold at which it became significant changed. All patients had alopecia, a presumed autoimmune disease, so their immune response might differ from that of healthy individuals.

On this clonotype itself: This receptor's antigen is unknown. No much larger clone is present one base from it, and per-base qualities are unavailable.

Per the publication, the time point label means: patch test 1, 2 weeks after DPC sensitization. The treatment or condition label of this sample denotes: therapeutic diphenylcyclopropenone sensitization with weekly scalp DPC. At each patch-test visit, blood was drawn before the patch test was applied. To be eligible, patients had to be aged 18 to 70, diagnosed with alopecia and judged suitable for DPC therapy, while pregnant patients were excluded. Total RNA was isolated from unfractionated whole blood collected in Tempus Blood RNA tubes. To prepare the library, RACE was applied. The sequencing machine was a NextSeq 500. Library preparation attached unique molecular identifiers to individual cDNA molecules for quantitative, reproducible TCR counting. For every blood RNA sample, sequencing covered both the TCR alpha and TCR beta chains. Regarding the original processing steps: Samples had a median of roughly 100,000 TCRs, with a range from roughly 23,224 to 700,000. The Decombinator software suite was used to annotate the V, J and CDR3 of the TCR reads. Every sample was subsampled to the same number of TCRs (28,000) for the PS versus PT1 abundance plots. TCRs were defined as expanded if absent before sensitization and observed at least eight times at the 2-week time point. In-frame beta chains were kept once TCRdb had trimmed the public reads at Q25 with fastp and called clones with MiXCR. A single entry per CDR3 protein holds the most common genes and DNA from its merged rows. TCRdb, not the original authors, processed these V and J calls. The sample contains under 200,000 distinct CDR3 sequences, more than 14% of them found a single time. The ten largest clones take up approximately 1.5% of the sample.

According to the germline V gene, CDR1 reads MDHEN and CDR2 reads SYDVKM. Spanning cysteine to phenylalanine, the CDR3 consists of 14 amino acids. The DNA shown is the 42-base CDR3, in frame from base 1. V was cut back by 7 bases and J by 4 bases, leaving a gap of 14 bases between them. This chain is built from TRBV28 and TRBJ2-1; the D gene is possibly TRBD1 or TRBD2, with 6 bases matching each. The source was whole blood, collected in connection with sensitization to the hapten diphenylcyclopropenone (DPC). This TCR came from a woman aged 25 to 45 with alopecia areata. Some clones in this sample may be carry-over from other donors' samples. The nucleotide sequence reads as follows: TGTGCCAGCAATACGAGGGGGACTTACAATGAGCAGTTCTTC. This is translated as CASNTRGTYNEQFF.